A selection of T cell receptor beta chains follows, all from one sample in a study of shared clonotypes between healthy human individuals. Here immunoSEQ multiplex PCR was the method, and the copy in TCRdb shows in-frame clones only, minus some. The sample holds some 2,000,000 clones, approximately 94% seen once. Sequencing was carried out using naive CD8+ T cells sorted from blood. The receptors here all came from a man between 18 and 29 years old in good health. CDR3s leave out the opening cysteine and the closing phenylalanine or tryptophan. The D gene is left open where the match is weak.

TRBV11-2	TRBJ2-1	11	TRBD1	ASSGTGFHEQF
TRBV7-9	TRBJ2-7	14	TRBD1	ASSPRDRGRGYEQY
TRBV7-9	TRBJ2-1	14	TRBD1	ASSQTGGRSYNEQF
TRBV6-1	TRBJ1-1	13	-	ASSELEPLSTEAF
TRBV2	TRBJ2-1	9	-	AGGRSNEQF
TRBV18	TRBJ1-1	12	-	ASSPSTEVPEAF
TRBV9	TRBJ1-1	10	-	ASSWSSEVAF
TRBV11-2	TRBJ2-7	12	TRBD1	ASSLKGAGYEQY
TRBV19	TRBJ1-1	11	-	ASRTTLAAEAF
TRBV11-2	TRBJ2-3	8	-	ASSFDTQY
TRBV7-9	TRBJ2-1	14	TRBD2	ASSLRILSGSHEQF
TRBV6-5	TRBJ2-7	12	-	ASSKDDSSYEQY
TRBV11-2	TRBJ1-1	12	-	ASSQLGGNTEAF
TRBV6-5	TRBJ2-7	12	TRBD1	ASSQGQGYYEQY
TRBV27	TRBJ1-2	12	TRBD1	ASSSTTGGHGYT
TRBV27	TRBJ1-2	13	TRBD1	ASSSPQGGDYGYT
TRBV7-9	TRBJ2-2	15	-	ASSYTAGRGGTGELF
TRBV5-5	TRBJ2-1	12	-	ASSLEVYGNEQF
TRBV28	TRBJ2-3	13	-	ASSFEAFGTDTQY
TRBV27	TRBJ2-7	16	TRBD1	ASSLIGREGGATYEQY
TRBV28	TRBJ2-3	15	TRBD1	ASSLGKQGAGTDTQY
TRBV9	TRBJ2-5	12	-	ASSVEGTSETQY